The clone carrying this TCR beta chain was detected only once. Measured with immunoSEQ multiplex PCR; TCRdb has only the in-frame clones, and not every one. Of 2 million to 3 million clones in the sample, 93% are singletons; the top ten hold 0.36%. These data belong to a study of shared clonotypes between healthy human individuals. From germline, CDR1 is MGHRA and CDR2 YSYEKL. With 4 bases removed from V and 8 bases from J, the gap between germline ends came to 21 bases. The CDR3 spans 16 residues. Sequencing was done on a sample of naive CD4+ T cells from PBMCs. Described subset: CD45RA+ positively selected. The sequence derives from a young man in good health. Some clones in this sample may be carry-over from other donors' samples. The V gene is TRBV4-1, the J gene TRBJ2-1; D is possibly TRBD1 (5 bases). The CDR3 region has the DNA TGCGCCAGCAGCCCCTTCCTCGGAACCCCAGGGCATGAGCAGTTCTTC. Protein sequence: CASSPFLGTPGHEQFF.